This T cell receptor (beta chain) is from a study of OX40 agonist ivuxolimab in advanced cancers. The wider study: Every patient in dose escalation had hepatocellular carcinoma, melanoma, renal cell or head and neck cancer.

The CDR3 length is 13 residues. The J segment lost 9 bases and the V segment lost 1 base, leaving 4 bases of the junction unmatched. The germline V gene encodes CDR1 SGHNT and CDR2 YENEEA. Autoimmune disease history or systemic immunosuppression barred patients. Blood specimens came from baseline, cycle 4 day 1, and cycle 7 day 1. The data were produced by immunoSEQ multiplex PCR, yet TCRdb's version contains in-frame clones alone and is incomplete. Of about 65,000 clones listed, roughly nine tenths are singletons. The source material was CD4+ or CD8+ T cells sorted from blood, sampled in a trial of the OX40 agonist ivuxolimab. The receptor was derived from an adult with an advanced solid tumor such as melanoma, head and neck, liver or kidney cancer. This chain connects TRBV11-3 to TRBJ2-7, with 9 nucleotides matching TRBD1. The CDR3 here is CASSLGWTGVQYF. The CDR3 nucleotides read TGTGCCAGCAGCTTAGGTTGGACAGGGGTGCAGTACTTC.